This T cell receptor beta chain was captured by sequencing in a study of T cell responses to AZD1222 COVID-19 vaccine. Findings and limits, study-wide: The CD4 TCRs associated with vaccination extended across spike and predominated at 160-218 and 743-854. A reported finding is that nearly half of spike-specific TCRs target unmutated variant regions. White British ancestry dominated among donors, who included more females, and clonal diversity was possibly underestimated. The repertoires were collected only after the peak T cell response.

The CDR3 is 15 amino acids. V lost 5 bases and J 0 bases, leaving 14 bases between the germline ends. The germline CDR1 and CDR2 sequences are SQVTM and ANQGSEA. Repertoires were generated with immunoSEQ multiplex PCR, while TCRdb's copy carries only in-frame clones and drops some. Among more than 110,000 clones listed, about 93% were seen once. With respect to this clone: Its matching antigen is unknown.

The specimen comprised peripheral blood, sampled on day 0 of AZD1222 vaccination. The receptor's source is an adult in good health. The chain combines TRBV29-1 with TRBJ1-5, with D possibly TRBD1 on 6 matching bases. CDR3 sequence reads: CSVRQGWDSNQPQHF. CDR3 coding DNA: TGCAGCGTTCGTCAGGGGTGGGATAGCAATCAGCCCCAGCATTTT.